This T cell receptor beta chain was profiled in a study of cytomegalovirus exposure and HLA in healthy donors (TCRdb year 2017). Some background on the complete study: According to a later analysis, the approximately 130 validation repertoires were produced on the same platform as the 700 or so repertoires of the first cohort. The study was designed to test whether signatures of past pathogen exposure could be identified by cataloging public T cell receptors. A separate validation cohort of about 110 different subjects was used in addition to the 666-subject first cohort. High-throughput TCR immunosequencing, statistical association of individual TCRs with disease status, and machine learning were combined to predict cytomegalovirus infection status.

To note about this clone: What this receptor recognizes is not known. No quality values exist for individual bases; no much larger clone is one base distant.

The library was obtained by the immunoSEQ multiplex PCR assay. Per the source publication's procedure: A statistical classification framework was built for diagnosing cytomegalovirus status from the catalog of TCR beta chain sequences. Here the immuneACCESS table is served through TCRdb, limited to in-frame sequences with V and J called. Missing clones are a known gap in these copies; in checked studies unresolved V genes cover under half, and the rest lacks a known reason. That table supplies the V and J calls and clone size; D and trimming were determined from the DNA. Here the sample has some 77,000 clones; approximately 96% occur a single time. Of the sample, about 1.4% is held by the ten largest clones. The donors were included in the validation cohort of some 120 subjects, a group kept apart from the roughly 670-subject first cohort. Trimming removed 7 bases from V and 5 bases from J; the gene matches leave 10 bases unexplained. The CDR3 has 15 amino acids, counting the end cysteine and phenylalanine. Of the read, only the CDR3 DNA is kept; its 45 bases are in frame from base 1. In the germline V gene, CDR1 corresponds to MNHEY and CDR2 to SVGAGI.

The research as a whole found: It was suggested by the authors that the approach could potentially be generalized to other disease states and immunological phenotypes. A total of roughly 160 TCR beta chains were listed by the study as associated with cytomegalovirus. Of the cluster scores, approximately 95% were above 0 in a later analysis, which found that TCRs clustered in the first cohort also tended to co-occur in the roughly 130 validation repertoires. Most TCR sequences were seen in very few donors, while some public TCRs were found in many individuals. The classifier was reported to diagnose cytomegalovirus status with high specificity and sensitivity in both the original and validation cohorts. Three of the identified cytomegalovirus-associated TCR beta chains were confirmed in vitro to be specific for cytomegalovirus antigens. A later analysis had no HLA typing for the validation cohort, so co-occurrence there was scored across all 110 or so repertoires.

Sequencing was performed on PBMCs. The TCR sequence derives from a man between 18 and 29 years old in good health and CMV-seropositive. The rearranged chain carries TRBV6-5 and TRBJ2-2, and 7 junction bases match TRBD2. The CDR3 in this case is CASIRAGVGTGELFF. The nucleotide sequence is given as TGTGCCAGCATTCGCGCGGGAGTAGGTACCGGGGAGCTGTTTTTT.